The T cell receptor (beta chain) described here comes from a study of tumor and adjacent non-tumor tissue in lung cancer. At the level of the study: Stage I to III disease affected approximately 11 men and roughly 5 women aged roughly 30 to 80. Study-level points and caveats: Shorter survival was associated with higher TCR diversity in tumors. Normal lung showed higher cumulative top 100 clone frequency than tumor.

This sample's RNA came from whole unsorted tissue. Newly diagnosed lung cancer patients had thoracic surgery in China, August–November 2014, without prior chemotherapy. With regard to this clonotype: Its antigen is unidentified.

The CDR3 loop spans 16 amino acids. Looked up from germline, CDR1 is SGHAT and CDR2 is FQNNGV. V gave up 7 bases and J gave up 7 bases, with 23 bases separating them. Three rounds of nested PCR, following a modified ARM-PCR protocol, produced the TCRbeta library. TCRdb processed the multiplex PCR reads anew with MiXCR; each CDR3 protein has one entry. The sample consists of under 250,000 distinct CDR3 sequences, less than 80% of them appearing once. The specimen was lung tumor tissue. The sequence came from a man aged 55-75 years with non-small cell lung cancer. This chain connects TRBV11-2 to TRBJ2-1, with a tentative D call TRBD2 (6 bases). Here the CDR3 DNA reads TGTGCCAGCATCTCTAGCGAGGGGTTTCGTCGGAATGAGCAGTTCTTC. It yields the protein CASISSEGFRRNEQFF.